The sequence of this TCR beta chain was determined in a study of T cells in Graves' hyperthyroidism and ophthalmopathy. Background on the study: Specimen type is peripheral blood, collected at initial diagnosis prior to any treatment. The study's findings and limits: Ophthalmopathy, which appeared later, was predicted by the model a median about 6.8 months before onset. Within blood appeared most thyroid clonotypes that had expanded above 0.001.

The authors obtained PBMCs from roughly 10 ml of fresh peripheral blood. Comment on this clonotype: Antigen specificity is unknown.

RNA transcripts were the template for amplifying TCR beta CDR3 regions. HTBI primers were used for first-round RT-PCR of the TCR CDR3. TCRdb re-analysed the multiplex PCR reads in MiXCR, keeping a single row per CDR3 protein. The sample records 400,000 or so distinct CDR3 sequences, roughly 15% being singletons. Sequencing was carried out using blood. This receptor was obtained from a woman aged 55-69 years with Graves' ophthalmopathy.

CDR3 amino acids: CASSLIRGQLNTEAFF. In nucleotides, the CDR3 is TGTGCCAGCAGTTTAATCAGGGGACAATTGAACACTGAAGCTTTCTTT. This chain connects TRBV28 to TRBJ1-1; tentative D call: TRBD1 (6 bases). The germline V gene encodes CDR1 MDHEN and CDR2 SYDVKM. The CDR3 runs 16 residues. V shed 2 bases and J shed 0 bases, with 13 bases lying between them. The variable domain in full, completed from reference TRBV28 and TRBJ1-1, reads DVKVTQSSRYLVKRTGEKVFLECVQDMDHENMFWYRQDPGLGLRLIYFSYDVKMKEKGDIPEGYSVSREKKERFSLILESASTNQTSMYLCASSLIRGQLNTEAFFGQGTRLTVV.